Each of the 27 T cell receptor beta chains below was sequenced from the same sample in a study of cytomegalovirus exposure and HLA in healthy donors. Vbeta (60) and Jbeta (13) primers were used in the PCR. TCRdb's copy holds only in-frame clones and misses some; the assay was immunoSEQ multiplex PCR. The sample includes about 140,000 clones, roughly 76% seen only once; the top ten take around 15%. The sample comprised PBMCs. These receptors came from a human donor in good health.

This clone occurred once. The chain uses TRBV18 and TRBJ2-1; perhaps TRBD2 as D (6 bases). V was clipped by 0 bases and J by 8 bases, with 20 bases between them. CDR1 is KGHSH and CDR2 is LQKENI in the germline V gene. The CDR3 contains 17 residues. The DNA for the CDR3 is TGTGCCAGCTCACCACCGGAGCCACGGACGGGGGTGCATGAGCAGTTCTTC. Translating gives CASSPPEPRTGVHEQFF.

The J gene is TRBJ1-4, the V gene TRBV7-9, with D tentatively TRBD1 (6 bases). Germline V lookup: CDR1 SEHNR, CDR2 FQNEAQ (reference sequence). CDR3 size: 14 residues. The V end was cut by 5 bases, the J end by 8 bases, with 15 bases between. This CDR3 reads CASSPPQGNEKLFF. The CDR3 coding sequence is TGTGCCAGCAGCCCCCCACAGGGTAACGAAAAACTGTTTTTT.

The genes are TRBV6-1 and TRBJ1-5; 7 bases are shared with TRBD1. The CDR3 extends over 15 amino acids. From germline, CDR1 is MNHNS and CDR2 SASEGT. Unmatched junction bases numbered 8, after V lost 6 bases and J lost 3 bases. The CDR3 nucleotides read TGTGCCAGCAGGATAGGACAGGCACCCAATCAGCCCCAGCATTTT. Its protein product is CASRIGQAPNQPQHF.

The rearrangement joins TRBV7-2 to TRBJ2-1; 11 bases are a match to TRBD2. Germline V gives CDR1 SGHTA, CDR2 FQGNSA. The CDR3 has 16 amino acids. The trim removed 4 bases at V and 5 bases at J, leaving 7 bases unmatched. The CDR3 nucleotides read TGTGCCAGCAGCTACCTGACGGGACTAGCGGACAATGAGCAGTTCTTC. This sequence encodes CASSYLTGLADNEQFF.

This chain joins TRBV28 and TRBJ2-1; 12 nucleotides agree with TRBD2. Trimming took 1 base from V and 7 from J; bases not matched to a gene: 5. The CDR3 loop spans 16 amino acids. Germline values: CDR1 MDHEN, CDR2 SYDVKM. This CDR3 is CASSLSTSGGLNEQFF. CDR3 DNA sequence: TGTGCCAGCAGTTTATCGACTAGCGGGGGTCTGAATGAGCAGTTCTTC.

The chain links TRBV19 to TRBJ1-5; maybe TRBD1 (5 bases). From germline, CDR1 is LNHDA and CDR2 SQIVND (reference sequence). This CDR3 comprises 13 residues. Trimming took off 5 bases at V and 4 bases at J, with 9 bases between the two ends. The CDR3 coding sequence is TGTGCCAGTAGTGGGGGGATTAATCAGCCCCAGCATTTT. This codes for CASSGGINQPQHF.

The J gene is TRBJ1-1, the V gene TRBV6-1, with D possibly matching TRBD1 (5 bases). Germline V gene lookup returns CDR1 MNHNS and CDR2 SASEGT. CDR3 length equals 14 residues. V lost 4 bases and J lost 3, with 12 bases in between. The CDR3 bases are TGTGCCAGCAGTGGAGGTTGGGGGGACACTGAAGCTTTCTTT. Its protein is CASSGGWGDTEAFF.

This chain joins TRBV28 and TRBJ2-7, with 8 nucleotides matching TRBD2. V was clipped by 2 bases and J by 5 bases; unmatched bases: 5. The CDR3 contains 14 residues. Germline CDR1 and CDR2: MDHEN and SYDVKM. The CDR3 region has the DNA TGTGCCAGCAGTTTAGCGGGGGGCGGCCACGAGCAGTACTTC. Amino acid sequence: CASSLAGGGHEQYF.

The chain is built from TRBV7-2 and TRBJ2-7; possibly TRBD2 for D (6 bases). The CDR3 covers 17 residues. Between the trimmed V and J ends, which lost 5 bases and 0 bases, there was a span of 20 bases. Germline-derived CDR1 and CDR2 are SGHTA and FQGNSA. CDR3 in amino acids: CASSRGIQTGDSYEQYF. CDR3 DNA sequence: TGTGCCAGCAGCCGGGGTATTCAAACGGGGGACTCCTACGAGCAGTACTTC.

This chain uses TRBV6-6 with TRBJ1-1; 8 bases are shared with TRBD1. The CDR3 consists of 15 residues. Germline CDR1 MNHNY, CDR2 SVGAGI (reference sequence). Germline trimming cut 8 bases from V and 0 bases from J; bases unmatched to any gene: 8. DNA of the CDR3: TGTGCCAGCTACGGACAGGGAAGACTGAACACTGAAGCTTTCTTT. This encodes CASYGQGRLNTEAFF.

J is TRBJ2-5 and V is TRBV2; unclear D gene. The CDR3 covers 14 residues. Trimming stripped 3 bases from V and 2 bases from J, with 10 bases between. Per germline, CDR1 SNHLY and CDR2 FYNNEI. CDR3 bases: TGTGCCAGCAGTGATCATCGGGTACAAGAGACCCAGTACTTC. Protein product: CASSDHRVQETQYF.

This chain uses TRBV19 with TRBJ2-3; 11 bases match TRBD1. Trimming cost V 5 bases and J 4 bases; bases outside gene matches: 8. There are 16 residues in the CDR3. The germline gives CDR1 LNHDA, CDR2 SQIVND (reference sequence). The CDR3 DNA follows: TGTGCCAGTAGTTGGGGGACAGGGGGGGAGGCAGATACGCAGTATTTT. Amino acids: CASSWGTGGEADTQYF.

The rearrangement uses TRBV27 and TRBJ2-5; TRBD2 might be the D (7 bases). V lost 0 bases and J lost 5, with 13 bases in between. The germline V gene encodes CDR1 MNHEY and CDR2 SMNVEV (reference sequence). The CDR3 loop spans 15 amino acids. The CDR3 region has the DNA TGTGCCAGCAGTTTATCGAGGGGGGGCCGGGAGACCCAGTACTTC. It yields the protein CASSLSRGGRETQYF.

CDR3 protein: CASSLLDDYSNQETQYF. The CDR3 DNA reads TGTGCCAGCAGCTTACTGGATGACTACTCAAATCAAGAGACCCAGTACTTC. The rearrangement links TRBV7-6 to TRBJ2-5, with D possibly matching TRBD2 (5 bases). V was clipped by 2 bases and J by 2 bases, with 18 bases between them. The CDR3 extends over 17 amino acids. Germline values: CDR1 SGHVS, CDR2 FNYEAQ.

The CDR3 DNA is TGTGCCAGCAGCCGGGGACTAGCGGGAGTTCTAGATACGCAGTATTTT. Translated: CASSRGLAGVLDTQYF. The V gene is TRBV9, the J gene TRBJ2-3, with TRBD2 identical over 14 bases. The J segment lost 5 bases and the V segment lost 4 bases, leaving 6 bases of the junction unmatched. The CDR3 length is 16 residues. The V gene's germline CDR1 is SGDLS and CDR2 YYNGEE.

The chain links TRBV7-2 to TRBJ1-1; 7 positions match TRBD1. Germline CDR1 reads SGHTA; CDR2 reads FQGNSA. The length of the CDR3 is 17 residues. V was pared by 3 bases and J by 2 bases, with 12 bases of the junction left unmatched. CDR3 sequence: CASSFAPPTGRNTEAFF. Written as DNA, the CDR3 is TGTGCCAGCAGCTTCGCCCCCCCGACAGGGCGAAACACTGAAGCTTTCTTT.

This clone was seen a handful of times. This chain uses TRBV28 with TRBJ2-1, with 11 bases that match TRBD2. J gave up 8 bases and V 10 bases, and 7 bases lay outside the gene matches. Germline CDR1 MDHEN, CDR2 SYDVKM. The CDR3 length is 13 residues. CDR3 DNA sequence: TGTGCCACGCGGACTAGCGGGTGGCATGAGCAGTTCTTC. It yields the protein CATRTSGWHEQFF.

The chain carries TRBV5-6 and TRBJ2-1; 8 bases align to TRBD2. Germline CDR1 SGHDT, CDR2 YYEEEE. The V and J ends lost 0 bases and 6 bases, in that order; junction bases with no gene match: 8. The CDR3 is made up of 16 amino acids. Here the CDR3 DNA reads TGTGCCAGCAGCTTGGCCATAGCGGGAAGTTTCAATGAGCAGTTCTTC. Translating it yields CASSLAIAGSFNEQFF. The full variable domain, in which reference TRBV5-6 and TRBJ2-1 provide the parts outside the CDR3, is DAGVTQSPTHLIKTRGQQVTLRCSPKSGHDTVSWYQQALGQGPQFIFQYYEEEERQRGNFPDRFSGHQFPNYSSELNVNALLLGDSALYLCASSLAIAGSFNEQFFGPGTRLTVL.

The V and J genes are TRBV5-8 and TRBJ2-7; 12 bases agree with TRBD1. CDR3 length: 17 amino acids. CDR1 is SGHTS, CDR2 YDEGEE, per germline. Trimming cost V 4 bases and J 3 bases; bases outside gene matches: 11. CDR3 nucleotides: TGTGCCAGCAGCAAGGGGACAGGGGGCCCACAATACTACGAGCAGTACTTC. Protein sequence: CASSKGTGGPQYYEQYF.

The chain links TRBV7-9 to TRBJ2-1; TRBD2 matches at 8 bases. Losses at the gene ends were 0 bases for V and 7 bases for J; bases not matched to a gene: 11. Germline V lookup: CDR1 SEHNR, CDR2 FQNEAQ (reference sequence). The CDR3 is made up of 17 amino acids. CDR3 DNA: TGTGCCAGCAGCTTAGCTTTTAAGCGGGAGAAAGGTAATGAGCAGTTCTTC. Translated: CASSLAFKREKGNEQFF. The variable domain in full, with the rest retrieved from reference TRBV7-9 and TRBJ2-1, is DTGVSQNPRHKITKRGQNVTFRCDPISEHNRLYWYRQTLGQGPEFLTYFQNEAQLEKSRLLSDRFSAERPKGSFSTLEIQRTEQGDSAMYLCASSLAFKREKGNEQFFGPGTRLTVL.

This clone came up a few times. The rearrangement joins TRBV7-9 to TRBJ2-7; 11 positions match TRBD2. J lost 4 bases, V lost 3 bases, and 8 bases had no gene match. Germline-derived CDR1 and CDR2 are SEHNR and FQNEAQ (reference sequence). This CDR3 has 16 residues. As DNA, the CDR3 is TGTGCCAGCAGCTTGGCCGGGACTAGCGGACTGTACGAGCAGTACTTC. Translated: CASSLAGTSGLYEQYF.

This clone was recorded once. The chain recombines TRBV6-5 with TRBJ1-5, with D unclear. V dropped 6 bases and J dropped 3 bases, with 9 bases sitting between them. Germline V lookup: CDR1 MNHEY, CDR2 SVGAGI. The CDR3 runs 13 residues. CDR3: CASSTDPNQPQHF. The CDR3 DNA sequence: TGTGCCAGCAGCACAGATCCCAATCAGCCCCAGCATTTT.

The V gene is TRBV6-6, the J gene TRBJ1-1; no clear D. Deletions cut 6 bases from V and 10 bases from J, with 15 bases between. This CDR3 contains 12 residues. Germline V CDR1 and CDR2: MNHNY, SVGAGI (reference sequence). The CDR3: CASSTDITSAFF. DNA for the CDR3: TGTGCCAGCAGCACTGACATCACCTCAGCTTTCTTT.

V and J are TRBV5-8 and TRBJ1-6; D gene uncertain. Germline V CDR1 and CDR2: SGHTS, YDEGEE. V was shortened by 3 bases and J by 6 bases, with 10 bases between the two germline ends. This CDR3 has 14 amino acids. CDR3 DNA: TGTGCCAGCAGCTGGGAGGGTTCTAATTCACCCCTCCACTTT. It is translated as CASSWEGSNSPLHF.

J is TRBJ2-1 and V is TRBV27; 7 nucleotides line up with TRBD2. CDR1 MNHEY and CDR2 SMNVEV come from the germline V gene (reference sequence). This CDR3 is 16 amino acids long. Trimming at V came to 2 bases and at J to 3 bases, leaving 7 bases not matched to a gene. The DNA of the CDR3 is TGTGCCAGCAGTTTAGATTCAGCGGGGCTCTACAATGAGCAGTTCTTC. This codes for CASSLDSAGLYNEQFF.

This clone occurred a few times. CDR3 sequence: CASSLSAGGTDTQYF. CDR3 in DNA: TGTGCCAGCAGCTTATCCGCGGGGGGCACAGATACGCAGTATTTT. The gene calls are TRBV7-9 and TRBJ2-3; 7 nucleotides match TRBD2. Per germline, CDR1 SEHNR and CDR2 FQNEAQ (reference sequence). CDR3 length: 15 amino acids. Unmatched junction bases numbered 3, after V lost 2 bases and J lost 1 base.

This clone came up a few times. The V and J genes are TRBV9 and TRBJ1-2; 7 bases match TRBD1. Germline values: CDR1 SGDLS, CDR2 YYNGEE. Unmatched junction bases numbered 7, after V lost 4 bases and J lost 1 base. The CDR3 runs to 15 residues. In nucleotides, the CDR3 is TGTGCCAGCAGCCCTCGGACAGGCGTTAACTATGGCTACACCTTC. Encoded protein: CASSPRTGVNYGYTF.